These 2 T cell receptor beta chains came from one sample sequenced in a study of cytomegalovirus exposure and HLA in healthy donors. PCR was performed using 60 Vbeta and 13 Jbeta primers. The table came from immunoSEQ multiplex PCR; TCRdb's copy has only in-frame clones and leaves some out. The repertoire holds about 160,000 clones, about three quarters seen once, with roughly 2.6% in the top ten. The specimen sequenced was PBMCs. The receptors were sampled from a woman in her 40s in good health and CMV-seropositive.

J is TRBJ1-2 and V is TRBV15, with D unclear. V was pared by 0 bases and J by 2 bases, with 7 bases between. Looked up from germline, CDR1 is LNHNV and CDR2 is YYDKDF (reference sequence). The CDR3 loop spans 14 amino acids. The CDR3 nucleotides read TGTGCCACCAGCAGAGATACGGAGAACTATGGCTACACCTTC. Translated: CATSRDTENYGYTF.

The chain has TRBV5-6 and TRBJ2-1, with TRBD2 matching over 10 bases. Trimming cost V 4 bases and J 9 bases; bases outside gene matches: 13. The CDR3 spans 16 residues. Per the germline V gene, CDR1 is SGHDT and CDR2 is YYEEEE. The CDR3 sequence: CASSKPASGGFIEQFF. CDR3 bases: TGTGCCAGCAGCAAACCCGCTAGCGGGGGTTTTATTGAGCAGTTCTTC.